The T cell receptor beta chain under discussion was sequenced for a study of T cell responses to AZD1222 COVID-19 vaccine (dated by TCRdb to the early 2020s). For the study in its entirety: AZD1222 recipients with second doses at about 4 weeks or about 12 weeks were pooled, because spike-specific TCR depth and breadth did not differ between schedules. Enrollment into the trials was organized by age into subgroups of 18-55, 56-69 and 70-plus years, and those subgroups contained roughly 150, 30 and 60 TCR-sequenced participants, respectively. TCR sequencing covered more than 230 trial participants: about 210 given two doses of AZD1222 and about 26 given two doses of MenACWY control vaccine.

From V the trimming removes 3 bases and from J it removes 4 bases, while the gene matches leave 6 bases of the junction unaccounted for. Reading from cysteine to phenylalanine, the CDR3 counts 14 amino acids. Left in the record is the CDR3 DNA by itself, 42 bases read in frame from the first base. CDR1 and CDR2 were assigned from the germline V gene as MDHEN and SYDVKM. Remarks on this clone: Its antigen remains unidentified. No much larger clone is present one base from it, and per-base qualities are unavailable.

General conclusions and limits of the study: Vaccine-associated CD4 TCRs spanned the whole spike protein, with dominant responses in regions 160-218 and 743-854. Most participants were white British and females outnumbered males, and the authors suggested that clonal diversity may have been underestimated. In the small 56-69-year group, the increase in depth fell short of significance, most likely because of low power. No day 14 peak-response samples were available, so repertoires were characterized only after the peak T cell response. Nearly half of unique spike-specific TCRs reportedly recognized epitopes outside regions mutated in the B.1.351 and B.1.1.7 variants. A significant rise in spike-specific TCR breadth and depth was observed after two AZD1222 doses relative to day 0 and relative to MenACWY recipients. Conclusions about previously exposed vaccinees are limited because only six or seven AZD1222 recipients were SARS-CoV-2 seropositive at baseline.

According to the study, the label for this sample's time point signals: baseline before first vaccination. Vaccinee samples came from UK trials COV001 and COV002, including a single-blind randomized controlled phase 2/3 trial of AZD1222 (ChAdOx1 nCoV-19) in healthy adults. For TCRbeta chain sequencing, PBMC samples were collected from trial participants at day 0 and at day 28 after the second dose. The CDR3 regions of human TCRbeta chains were analyzed by immunosequencing. The original methods were these. TCRs in the repertoires were matched against a reference library of SARS-CoV-2-specific TCRs that had been generated with the MIRA antigen-specificity platform. Breadth was defined as the fraction of unique TCRs that were SARS-CoV-2-associated. Depth was defined as the fraction of total T cells that were SARS-CoV-2-associated. Each spike-specific TCR was assigned to its reactive spike region and to a CD4 or CD8 class using the MIRA data. Log10-transformed breadth and depth values were compared by one-way ANOVA with Sidak's multiple comparisons tests. TCRdb took this table from immuneACCESS and kept in-frame rearrangements with V and J called. Such tables lack part of the clones; where checked against another copy, unresolved V genes explain under half of the gap, and the rest is unexplained. V, J and clone size reflect that table, while D and trimming were determined from the DNA. This sample holds 100,000 to 150,000 clones; around 90% were observed only once. About 5.6% of the sample rests with the top ten.

This TCR came from an adult in good health. The material sequenced was peripheral blood, taken on day 0 of AZD1222 vaccination. The chain is encoded by TRBV28 joined to TRBJ2-7; 7 nucleotides in the junction match TRBD1. The CDR3 loop reads CASSFRQGVYEQYF. The base sequence is TGTGCCAGCAGTTTTCGGCAGGGGGTGTACGAGCAGTACTTC.